These 10 T cell receptor beta chains came from one sample sequenced in a study of CD8+CD57+ T cells in acquired aplastic anemia. Researchers used genomic DNA as the template to profile TCR beta VDJ and CDR3. TCRdb re-derived calls from the reads in MiXCR, one entry per CDR3 protein. This table has about 210,000 distinct CDR3 sequences, roughly 33% appearing once. The material sequenced was sorted CD4+, CD8+, or CD8+CD57+ T cells (not recorded which) from PBMCs. The receptors originated from a human donor in good health, serving as a control.

The table lists this clonotype with many counts. The chain links TRBV10-3 to TRBJ2-6; D call uncertain. The CDR3 totals 16 residues. V was pared by 0 bases and J by 0 bases, with 6 bases between. The germline V gene encodes CDR1 ENHRY and CDR2 SYGVKD. Here the CDR3 DNA reads TGTGCCATCAGTGAGTCGATCAGCTCTGGGGCCAACGTCCTGACTTTC. Amino acid sequence: CAISESISSGANVLTF.

The V gene is TRBV29-1, the J gene TRBJ2-1; TRBD2 might be the D (7 bases). Germline V gene sequence: CDR1 SQVTM, CDR2 ANQGSEA. CDR3 length equals 14 residues. V shed 5 bases and J shed 6 bases, with 17 bases lying between them. CDR3 sequence reads: CSVKDGGTCNEQFF. The CDR3, as DNA: TGCAGCGTTAAGGACGGGGGGACATGCAATGAGCAGTTCTTC.

This clonotype has a count of ten or more. The rearrangement links TRBV24-1 to TRBJ2-2; tentatively, D is TRBD1 or TRBD2 (5 bases each). Trimming left V 8 bases short and J 7 bases short, with 16 bases between. Germline lookup yields CDR1 KGHDR and CDR2 SFDVKD. The CDR3 covers 14 residues. The CDR3: CATIAPGSIGELFF. For the CDR3, the DNA is TGTGCCACCATAGCCCCAGGGAGTATCGGGGAGCTGTTTTTT.

The J gene is TRBJ2-3, the V gene TRBV19, with 7 positions matching TRBD1. V shed 5 bases, J shed 3 bases, and the junction held 2 bases outside the gene matches. This CDR3 is 13 amino acids long. Germline CDR1 and CDR2: LNHDA and SQIVND (reference sequence). The CDR3 reads CASSPGQTDTQYF. The CDR3, as DNA: TGTGCCAGTAGTCCGGGACAGACAGATACGCAGTATTTT.

This clonotype was picked up many times. This chain links TRBV7-3 with TRBJ2-3; D gene unclear. This CDR3 has 13 amino acids. The germline gives CDR1 SGHTA, CDR2 FQGTGA. The germline V and J ends were trimmed by 2 bases and 2 bases, with 5 bases remaining between them. The CDR3 sequence: CASSLVNTDTQYF. The CDR3 DNA is TGTGCCAGCAGCTTAGTGAACACAGATACGCAGTATTTT.

The genes are TRBV2 and TRBJ1-2; possibly TRBD1 for D (5 bases). The CDR3 is 13 amino acids. V lost 6 bases and J lost 4, with 12 bases in between. CDR1 and CDR2 (germline): SNHLY, FYNNEI. The CDR3 here is CASSQGNTYGYTF. The CDR3, as DNA: TGTGCCAGCAGCCAGGGAAACACCTATGGCTACACCTTC.

Turning to this clonotype: At one end, the junction sequence differs from germline, possibly due to a read error. The rearrangement uses TRBV3-1 and TRBJ1-5; D is ambiguous. Per germline, CDR1 LGHDT and CDR2 YNNKEL (reference sequence). The CDR3 covers 14 residues. CDR3 nucleotide sequence: TGTGCCAGCAGCAAGAGCACCTGGGGATATGGGATGAATTTT. Its protein is CASSKSTWGYGMNF.

This clonotype was picked up many times. The chain links TRBV19 to TRBJ1-4, with 8 nucleotides matching TRBD1. The CDR3 is 15 amino acids. V lost 4 bases and J lost 0; bases outside the gene matches: 1. Germline V lookup: CDR1 LNHDA, CDR2 SQIVND (reference sequence). For the CDR3, the DNA is TGTGCCAGTAGTAGACAGGGGCCAACTAATGAAAAACTGTTTTTT. It translates to CASSRQGPTNEKLFF.

V gene TRBV18 combines with J gene TRBJ2-2; D gene unclear. CDR1 and CDR2 from the germline V gene are KGHSH and LQKENI. The CDR3 runs to 14 residues. V shed 6 bases and J shed 4 bases, with 12 bases lying between them. CDR3 loop: CASSQAPGTGELFF. The CDR3 bases are TGTGCCAGCTCCCAAGCTCCGGGCACCGGGGAGCTGTTTTTT.

This clonotype was seen many times. V is TRBV2 and J is TRBJ2-1; 9 bases fit TRBD1. The germline CDR1 and CDR2 sequences are SNHLY and FYNNEI. The CDR3 runs 17 residues. Trimming cost V 0 bases and J 6 bases; bases outside gene matches: 9. Here the CDR3 DNA reads TGTGCCAGCAGTGAAGCGAGGGGGACAGGGAGTTTCAATGAGCAGTTCTTC. Encoded protein: CASSEARGTGSFNEQFF.